What follows is one T cell receptor beta chain and its context. J lost 1 base, V lost 2 bases, and 3 bases had no gene match. The CDR3 has 16 residues. The germline CDR1 and CDR2 sequences are LGHDT and YNNKEL (reference sequence). The source of the sample is a study of blood T cell repertoires in COVID-19. Profiled with immunoSEQ multiplex PCR; TCRdb holds only in-frame clones, not every one. Among some 250,000 clones listed, around four fifths were seen once. This chain links TRBV3-1 (or the pseudogene TRBV3-2) with TRBJ2-5; 11 nucleotides align to TRBD1. Sequenced material: peripheral blood. This clonotype was obtained from a man aged 35 to 55 with active or convalescent COVID-19. The CDR3 spells CASSQTGTGGQETQYF. In DNA form, the CDR3 reads TGTGCCAGCAGCCAAACTGGGACAGGGGGCCAAGAGACCCAGTACTTC.